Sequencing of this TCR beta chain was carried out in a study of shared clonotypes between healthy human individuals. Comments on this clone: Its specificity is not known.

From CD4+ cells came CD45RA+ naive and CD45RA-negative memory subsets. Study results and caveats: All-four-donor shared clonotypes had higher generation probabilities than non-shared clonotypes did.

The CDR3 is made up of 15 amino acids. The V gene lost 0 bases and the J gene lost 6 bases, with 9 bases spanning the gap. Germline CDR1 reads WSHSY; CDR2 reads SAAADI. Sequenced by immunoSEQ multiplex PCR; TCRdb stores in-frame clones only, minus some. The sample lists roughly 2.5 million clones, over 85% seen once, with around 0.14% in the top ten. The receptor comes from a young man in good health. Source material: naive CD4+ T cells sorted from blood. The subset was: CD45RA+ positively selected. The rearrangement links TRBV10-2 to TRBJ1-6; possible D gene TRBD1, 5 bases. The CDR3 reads CASSESPGGNSPLHF. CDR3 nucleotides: TGCGCCAGCAGTGAGTCCCCGGGGGGTAATTCACCCCTCCACTTT.